The clone carrying this T cell receptor (beta chain) was detected ten times or more. The antigen is not known. Germline lookup yields CDR1 SGHTA and CDR2 FQGNSA. Trimming left V 5 bases short and J 0 bases short, with 15 bases between. The CDR3 runs 16 residues. The sample belongs to a study of early T cells in non-severe SARS-CoV-2 infection. Overall study context: RNA in bulk from unsorted whole blood was sequenced, and chains were unpaired. Study outcomes and limitations: VDJdb matching, biased toward anti-spike CD8 responses, missed private and CD4 specificities.

cDNA molecules, individually, were tagged with unique molecular identifiers. TCRdb re-called the 5' RACE reads through MiXCR, storing one row per CDR3 protein. The data hold around 77,000 distinct CDR3 sequences, with roughly 12% observed a single time. The receptor was derived from an adult who was a healthcare worker with PCR-confirmed SARS-CoV-2 infection or an uninfected control (not recorded which). The donor label of this sample is uncertain. The sequencing used whole blood, collected at baseline. The rearrangement links TRBV7-2 to TRBJ2-3, with D uncertain. CDR3 sequence: CASSPRRLASTDTQYF. The DNA of the CDR3 is TGTGCCAGCAGCCCCAGAAGATTAGCTAGCACAGATACGCAGTATTTT. Complete variable domain (other parts from reference TRBV7-2 and TRBJ2-3): GAGVSQSPSNKVTEKGKDVELRCDPISGHTALYWYRQSLGQGLEFLIYFQGNSAPDKSGLPSDRFSAERTGGSVSTLTIQRTQQEDSAVYLCASSPRRLASTDTQYFGPGTRLTVL.